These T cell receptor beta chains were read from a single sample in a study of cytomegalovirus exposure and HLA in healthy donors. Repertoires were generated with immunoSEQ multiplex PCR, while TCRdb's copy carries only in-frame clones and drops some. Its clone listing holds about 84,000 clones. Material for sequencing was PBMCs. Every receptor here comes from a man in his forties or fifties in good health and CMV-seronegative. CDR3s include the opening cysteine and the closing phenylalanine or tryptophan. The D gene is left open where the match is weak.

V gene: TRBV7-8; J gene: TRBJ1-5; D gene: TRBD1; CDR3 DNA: TGTGCCAGCAGCTCCTTAGCACTCGGGACAGGGATCGATCAGCCCCAGCATTTT; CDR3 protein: CASSSLALGTGIDQPQHF
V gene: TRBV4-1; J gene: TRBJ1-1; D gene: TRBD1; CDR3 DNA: TGCGCCAGCAGCCAAGGACAGGGGGCGACCACTGAAGCTTTCTTT; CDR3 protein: CASSQGQGATTEAFF
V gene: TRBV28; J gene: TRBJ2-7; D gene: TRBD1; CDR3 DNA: TGTGCCAGCAGTTGCGCCGGGACAGGGCATACCTACGAGCAGTACTTC; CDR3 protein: CASSCAGTGHTYEQYF
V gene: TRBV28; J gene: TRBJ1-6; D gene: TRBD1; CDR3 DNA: TGTGCCAGCAGTTCCCCGGGTTTATGGACAGGGAATTCACCCCTCCACTTT; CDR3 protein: CASSSPGLWTGNSPLHF
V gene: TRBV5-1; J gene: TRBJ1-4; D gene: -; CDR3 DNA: TGCGCCAGCAGCTTGGGAGGGACACCTACTAATGAAAAACTGTTTTTT; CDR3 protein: CASSLGGTPTNEKLFF
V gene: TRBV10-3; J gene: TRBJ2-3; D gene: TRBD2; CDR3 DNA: TGTGCCATCAGTGAGTCACAGCGGGGGGCCTCGGATACGCAGTATTTT; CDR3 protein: CAISESQRGASDTQYF
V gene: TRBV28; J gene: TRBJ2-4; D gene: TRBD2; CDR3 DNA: TGTGCCAGCAGTTTAACGGGGGGGCTGGACATTCAGTACTTC; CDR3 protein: CASSLTGGLDIQYF
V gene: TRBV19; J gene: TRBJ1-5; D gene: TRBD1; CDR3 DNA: TGTGCCAGTAGAGGGACAGGACAGGTTCAACCCCAGCATTTT; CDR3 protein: CASRGTGQVQPQHF
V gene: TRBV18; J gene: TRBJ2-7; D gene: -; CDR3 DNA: TGTGCCAGCTCACCCGACTTGTCCTACGAGCAGTACTTC; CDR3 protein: CASSPDLSYEQYF
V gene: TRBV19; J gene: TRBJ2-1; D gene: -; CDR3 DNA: TGTGCCAGTACCTTGGCGGGTTTTAACAATGAGCAGTTCTTC; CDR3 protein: CASTLAGFNNEQFF
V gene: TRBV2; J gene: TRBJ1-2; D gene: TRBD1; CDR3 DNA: TGTGCCAGCATGGGACAGGTCATAAGGGGTGGCTACACCTTC; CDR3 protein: CASMGQVIRGGYTF
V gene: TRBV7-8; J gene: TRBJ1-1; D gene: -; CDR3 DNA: TGTGCCAGCAGCCCAACCCGGGAGGTCAAGTACACTGAAGCTTTCTTT; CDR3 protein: CASSPTREVKYTEAFF
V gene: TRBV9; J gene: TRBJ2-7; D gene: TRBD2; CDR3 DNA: TGTGCCAGCAGCGTATACGGGGGGGCGGGGGAGCAGTACTTC; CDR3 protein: CASSVYGGAGEQYF
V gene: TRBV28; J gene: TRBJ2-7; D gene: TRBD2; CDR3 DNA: TGTGCCAGCAGTTTGTACGGACTAGGTACCTACGAGCAGTACTTC; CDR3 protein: CASSLYGLGTYEQYF
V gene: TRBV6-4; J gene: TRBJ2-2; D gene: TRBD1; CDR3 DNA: TGTGCCAGCGCTCTCGGACAGGGCGCGAACACCGGGGAGCTGTTTTTT; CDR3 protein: CASALGQGANTGELFF
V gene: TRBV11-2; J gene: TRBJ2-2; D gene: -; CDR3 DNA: TGTGCCAGCAGCTTAGGGGGCCTCGGGGAGCTGTTTTTT; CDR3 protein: CASSLGGLGELFF
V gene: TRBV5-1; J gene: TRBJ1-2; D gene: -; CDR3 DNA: TGCGCCAGCAGCCTCAACACGGGGTATGGCTACACCTTC; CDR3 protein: CASSLNTGYGYTF
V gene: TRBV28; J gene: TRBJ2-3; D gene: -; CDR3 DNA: TGTGCCAGCAGTTTGGGGGCGCTGAGGGGTGGCACAGATACGCAGTATTTT; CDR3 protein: CASSLGALRGGTDTQYF